The rows below give T cell receptor beta chains drawn from one sample of a study of metastatic and nonmetastatic thyroid tumors. TCRdb re-processed the PCR reads through MiXCR. The data show about 27,000 clones, roughly 15% seen once. Sequenced: blood. The receptors shown here come from a male donor with papillary thyroid cancer or a benign thyroid nodule (not recorded which). Some clones in this sample may be carry-over from other donors' samples. The CDR3 runs from the conserved cysteine through the conserved F or W. Each record gives: clone size, V gene, J gene, D gene, CDR3 DNA, CDR3 protein. D genes are given only for firm matches. Rows may omit the clone size; those that give it use once, few, many or a size class.

>many|TRBV19|TRBJ1-1|NA
TGTGCCAGTAGTAACTCCGGGTGGATGAACACTGAAGCTTTCTTT
CASSNSGWMNTEAFF
>many|TRBV5-1|TRBJ2-2|NA
TGCGCCAGCAGCTTACCCACGAAGACAGGGAACACCGGGGAGCTGTTTTTT
CASSLPTKTGNTGELFF
>many|TRBV5-4|TRBJ2-7|NA
TGTGCCAGCAGCTTTACAGGGTTCTCCTACGAGCAGTACTTC
CASSFTGFSYEQYF
>many|TRBV18|TRBJ2-3|TRBD2
TGTGCCAGCTCACCCGGGACTATACTAGCAGATACGCAGTATTTT
CASSPGTILADTQYF
>many|TRBV7-9|TRBJ2-5|NA
TGTGCCAGCAGCTTAGAAGTAGTGGTCCGACTAGAGACCCAGTACTTC
CASSLEVVVRLETQYF
>many|TRBV20-1|TRBJ1-6|NA
TGCAGTGCTAGCAGCCAGGGATCACCCCTCCACTTT
CSASSQGSPLHF
>NA|TRBV6-1|TRBJ2-2|NA
TGTGCCAGCAGTAAATCAAGGTACACCGGGGAGCTGCTTTTT
CASSKSRYTGELLF
>many|TRBV12-3/TRBV12-4|TRBJ2-2|NA
TGTGCCAGCAGTTTAGCTGCAAACACCGGGGAGCTGTTTTTT
CASSLAANTGELFF
>NA|TRBV20-1|TRBJ1-1|TRBD1
TGCAGTGCTAGAGGCTCTAGACAGGGTGGGTTATCGGAAGCTTTCTTT
CSARGSRQGGLSEAFF
>many|TRBV4-1|TRBJ2-2|NA
TGCGCCAGCAGCCAAAAGTGGGCAGGCACCGGGGAGCTGTTTTTT
CASSQKWAGTGELFF